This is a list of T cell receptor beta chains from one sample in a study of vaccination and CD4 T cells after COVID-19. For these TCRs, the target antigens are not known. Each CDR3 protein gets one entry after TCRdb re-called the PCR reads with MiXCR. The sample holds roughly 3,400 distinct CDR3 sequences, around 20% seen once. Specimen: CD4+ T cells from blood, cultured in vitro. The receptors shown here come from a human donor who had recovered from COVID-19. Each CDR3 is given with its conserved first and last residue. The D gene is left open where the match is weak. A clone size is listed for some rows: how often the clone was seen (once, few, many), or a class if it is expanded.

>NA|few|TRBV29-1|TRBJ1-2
TGCAGCGTTTATCCAGCTAACTATGGCTACACCTTC
CSVYPANYGYTF
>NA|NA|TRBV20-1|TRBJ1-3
TGCAGTGCTAGAGAAGATGCAGGGGTCGGTGGAAACACCATATATTTT
CSAREDAGVGGNTIYF
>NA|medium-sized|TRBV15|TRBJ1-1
TGTGCCACCAGCAGAGATAGGAGGGGCACTGAAGCTTTCTTT
CATSRDRRGTEAFF
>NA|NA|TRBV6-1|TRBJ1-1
TGTGCCAGCAAAGGCTCCGGGGGCGCGGCCACTGAAGCTTTCTTT
CASKGSGGAATEAFF
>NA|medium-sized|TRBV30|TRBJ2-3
TGTGCCTGGGGCCTGGCAGATACGCAGTATTTT
CAWGLADTQYF
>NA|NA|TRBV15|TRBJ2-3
TGTGCCACCAGCAGAGATGGAGTAACGCAGTATTTT
CATSRDGVTQYF
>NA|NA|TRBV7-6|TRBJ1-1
TGTGCCAGCAGCCCCGTTAGGCCCCGGAACACTGAAGCTTTCTTT
CASSPVRPRNTEAFF
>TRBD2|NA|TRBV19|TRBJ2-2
TGTGCCAGTAGCTCGGGACTAGCATCGACCGGGGAGCTGTTTTTT
CASSSGLASTGELFF
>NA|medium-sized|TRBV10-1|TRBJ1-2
TGCGCCAGCAGTGAGTCCAACCGGTCCTGGGGCTACACCTTC
CASSESNRSWGYTF
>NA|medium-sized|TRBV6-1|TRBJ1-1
TGTGCCAGCAGTGAACTTGCCCCTACCGTTGGGGTGGAAGCTTTCTTT
CASSELAPTVGVEAFF
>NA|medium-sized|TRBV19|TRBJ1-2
TGTGCCAGCCTAGACCCCGGGGGGACTAACTATGGCTACACCTTC
CASLDPGGTNYGYTF
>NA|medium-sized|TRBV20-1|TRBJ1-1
TGCAGTGGTCAGGGACACATGAACACTGAAGCTTTCTTT
CSGQGHMNTEAFF
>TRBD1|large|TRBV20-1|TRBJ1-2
TGCAGTGCCGGGACAGCCTATGGCTACACCTTC
CSAGTAYGYTF
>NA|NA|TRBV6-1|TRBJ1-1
TGTGCCAGCAGCTTCGGGGGGACTGGAGCTTTCTTT
CASSFGGTGAFF
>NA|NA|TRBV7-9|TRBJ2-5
TGTGCCAGCAGCTTAGTGTCCCCGGGGGTTGGGGAGACCCAGTACTTC
CASSLVSPGVGETQYF
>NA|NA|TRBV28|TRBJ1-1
TGTGCCAGCCAAGGGGGTACCGGTAACACTGAAGCTTTCTTT
CASQGGTGNTEAFF
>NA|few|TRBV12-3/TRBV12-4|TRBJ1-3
TGTGCCAGCAGCTCTCCTTTGGCAGGAGGAAACACCATATATTTT
CASSSPLAGGNTIYF
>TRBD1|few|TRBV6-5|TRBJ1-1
TGTGCCAGCAGTTGGGAGGGGAACAGGGGGCATAGGACTGAAGCTTTCTTT
CASSWEGNRGHRTEAFF
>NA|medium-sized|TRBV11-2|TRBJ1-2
TGTGCCAGCAGCTTCCGGATCCAAGCTAGTGGCTACACCTTC
CASSFRIQASGYTF
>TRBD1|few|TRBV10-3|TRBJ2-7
TGTGCCATTAAAGCCCGACTCGGGACAGGGTCTTCGTACGAGCAGTACTTC
CAIKARLGTGSSYEQYF
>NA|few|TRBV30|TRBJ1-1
TGTGCCTGGAGTGTACAAATGAACACTGAAGCTTTCTTT
CAWSVQMNTEAFF
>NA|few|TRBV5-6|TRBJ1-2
TGTGCCAGCAGCCTCGACGCGTTACTGAGAAACTATGGCTACACCTTC
CASSLDALLRNYGYTF
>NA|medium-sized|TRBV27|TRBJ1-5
TGTGCCAGCAGTCTGGGATGGAGCAATCAGCCCCAGCATTTT
CASSLGWSNQPQHF
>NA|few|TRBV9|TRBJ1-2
TGTGCCAGCAGCGTAGAAGAGGGGCTGGGCTATGGCTACACCTTC
CASSVEEGLGYGYTF
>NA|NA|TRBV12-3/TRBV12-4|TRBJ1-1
TGTGCCAGCAGTTTAGCGGGCGCTGAAGCTTTCTTT
CASSLAGAEAFF
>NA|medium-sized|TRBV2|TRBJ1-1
TGTGCCAGCGGAGTAGCCCGTGAAGCTTTCTTT
CASGVAREAFF
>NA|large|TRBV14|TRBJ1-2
TGTGCCAGCAGCCCGACGGGACCACCACGCTACACCTTC
CASSPTGPPRYTF
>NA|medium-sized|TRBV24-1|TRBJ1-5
TGTGCCACCAGTGACCCCTATAGCAATCAGCCCCAGCATTTT
CATSDPYSNQPQHF
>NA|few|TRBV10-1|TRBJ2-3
TGCGCCAGCAGTGAGGGGGAGTGGACAGATACGCAGTATTTT
CASSEGEWTDTQYF
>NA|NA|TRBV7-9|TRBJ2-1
TGTGCCAGCAGCCTGGACAGCCTTAACCCCTACAATGAGCAGTTCTTC
CASSLDSLNPYNEQFF
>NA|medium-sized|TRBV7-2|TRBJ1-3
TGTGCCAGCAGCCTCACCGGACGGCTACGCCGCTCTGGAAACACCATATATTTT
CASSLTGRLRRSGNTIYF
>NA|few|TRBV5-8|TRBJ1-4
TGTGCCAGCAGCTCGGACTTAGGAGGCAATGAAAAACTGTTTTTT
CASSSDLGGNEKLFF
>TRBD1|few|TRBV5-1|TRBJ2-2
TGCGCCAGCAGCCTCCCAGGGGGCGGCACCGGGGAGCTGTTTTTT
CASSLPGGGTGELFF
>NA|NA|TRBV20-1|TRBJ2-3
TGCAGTGCTACCCGACTAGTGGGAAGCACAGATACGCAGTATTTT
CSATRLVGSTDTQYF
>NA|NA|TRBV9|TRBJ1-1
TGTGCCAGCAGCGTAGGGATTTGGGGAGAGGACACTGAAGCTTTCTTT
CASSVGIWGEDTEAFF
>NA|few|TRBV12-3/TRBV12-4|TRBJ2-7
TGTGCCAGCAGTTCAGGATTTTTCTACGAGCAGTACTTC
CASSSGFFYEQYF
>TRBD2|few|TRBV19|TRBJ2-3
TGTGCCAGTAGTATTAGGGGGACTAGCGGTGCAGATACGCAGTATTTT
CASSIRGTSGADTQYF
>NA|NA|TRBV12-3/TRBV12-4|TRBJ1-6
TGTGCCAGCAGCCCGGTCCTCTATAATTCACCCCTCCACTTT
CASSPVLYNSPLHF
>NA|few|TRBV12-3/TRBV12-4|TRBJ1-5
TGTGCCAGCAGTTCCCTAGGACCCTTAATGGGGCCCCAGCATTTT
CASSSLGPLMGPQHF
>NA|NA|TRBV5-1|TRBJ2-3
TGCGCCAGCAGCTCTACGGGGGCGGCAGATACGCAGTATTTT
CASSSTGAADTQYF
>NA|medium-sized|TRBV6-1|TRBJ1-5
TGTGCCAGCAGTGAATCAGGGGATCAGCCCCAGCATTTT
CASSESGDQPQHF
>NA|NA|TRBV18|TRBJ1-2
TGTGCCAGCTCACCGCCAGAACAGGGTCGTGGCTACACCTTC
CASSPPEQGRGYTF
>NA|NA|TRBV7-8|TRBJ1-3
TGTGCCAGCAGCTTAGCGCAGGCCCGTGGCACCATATATTTT
CASSLAQARGTIYF
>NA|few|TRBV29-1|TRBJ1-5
TGCAGCGCCCGGGACTACAATCAGCCCCAGCATTTT
CSARDYNQPQHF
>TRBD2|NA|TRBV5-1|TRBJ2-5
TGCGCCAGCAGCCGGCTGACTAGCGGGGGATTTGCAGAGACCCAGTACTTC
CASSRLTSGGFAETQYF
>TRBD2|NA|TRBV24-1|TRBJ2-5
TGTGCCACCAGTGATTTGCCACTAGCGGAGACCCAGTACTTC
CATSDLPLAETQYF
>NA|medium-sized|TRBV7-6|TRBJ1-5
TGTGCCAGCAGCCCCGGGGGGGTAAATCAGCCCCAGCATTTT
CASSPGGVNQPQHF
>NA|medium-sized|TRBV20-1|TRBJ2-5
TGCAGTGCTAGGACGGATCGGGAGACCCAGTACTTC
CSARTDRETQYF
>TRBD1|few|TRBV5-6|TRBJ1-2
TGTGCCAGCAGCCTGGGACCACAGGGGGCGTGGGGCTACACCTTC
CASSLGPQGAWGYTF
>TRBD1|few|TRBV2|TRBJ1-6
TGTGCCAGCAGCCGCACCGGACAGGGTAATTCACCCCTCCACTTT
CASSRTGQGNSPLHF
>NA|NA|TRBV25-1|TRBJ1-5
TGTGCCAGCAGTGAGGGGTGCGTAACAGGGTCGAGTTTTCAGCCCCAGCATTTT
CASSEGCVTGSSFQPQHF
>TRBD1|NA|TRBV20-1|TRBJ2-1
TGCAGTGCGCAAGACAGGGGAGAGGGCAATGAGCAGTTCTTC
CSAQDRGEGNEQFF
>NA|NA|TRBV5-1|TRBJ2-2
TGCGCCAGCGCCCAGCGATACACCGGGGAGCTGTTTTTT
CASAQRYTGELFF